Below, 5 T cell receptor beta chains from the same sample are listed, as sequenced in a study of OX40 agonist ivuxolimab in advanced cancers. Clones were sequenced by immunoSEQ multiplex PCR, and TCRdb holds only the in-frame ones, with some missing. Here the sample spans approximately 76,000 clones, around 85% being singletons. The starting material was CD4+ or CD8+ T cells sorted from blood, obtained in a trial of the OX40 agonist ivuxolimab. The receptors here all came from an adult with an advanced solid tumor such as melanoma, head and neck, liver or kidney cancer.

The V call is TRBV4-3, the J call TRBJ2-1; 7 nucleotides match TRBD1. In germline, CDR1 is LGHNA, CDR2 YSLEER. CDR3 length: 12 amino acids. V shed 3 bases and J 8 bases; nucleotides not matched to a gene: 1. CDR3 DNA sequence: TGCGCCAGCAGCCAGAGGGGGCATGAGCAGTTCTTC. Translation: CASSQRGHEQFF.

This CDR3 reads CASSLDGQSYTF. Written as DNA, the CDR3 is TGCGCCAGCAGCTTGGACGGTCAAAGCTACACCTTC. V usage is TRBV5-1 and J usage is TRBJ1-2; D remains ambiguous. The germline V and J ends were trimmed by 0 bases and 9 bases, with 9 bases remaining between them. The CDR3 contains 12 residues. Germline V gives CDR1 SGHRS, CDR2 YFSETQ. The full variable domain, its missing parts supplied by reference TRBV5-1 and TRBJ1-2, is KAGVTQTPRYLIKTRGQQVTLSCSPISGHRSVSWYQQTPGQGLQFLFEYFSETQRNKGNFPGRFSGRQFSNSRSEMNVSTLELGDSALYLCASSLDGQSYTFGSGTRLTVV.

The chain couples TRBV20-1 to TRBJ2-1; the D gene is possibly TRBD1 (5 bases). Trimming took off 6 bases at V and 7 bases at J, with 10 bases between the two ends. This CDR3 spans 11 amino acids. CDR1 is DFQATT, CDR2 SNEGSKA, per germline (reference sequence). In DNA, the CDR3 is TGCAGTGCAAAGGGGTCTAATGAGCAGTTCTTC. It yields the protein CSAKGSNEQFF.

The CDR3 sequence is CASSSRWGVGELFF. The CDR3 nucleotides read TGTGCCAGCAGCTCTAGGTGGGGGGTCGGGGAGCTGTTTTTT. V and J are TRBV7-2 and TRBJ2-2; maybe TRBD2 (6 bases). CDR1 and CDR2 from the germline V gene are SGHTA and FQGNSA. There are 14 residues in the CDR3. Trimming stripped 4 bases from V and 7 bases from J, with 13 bases between. The variable domain in full, completed from reference TRBV7-2 and TRBJ2-2, reads GAGVSQSPSNKVTEKGKDVELRCDPISGHTALYWYRQSLGQGLEFLIYFQGNSAPDKSGLPSDRFSAERTGGSVSTLTIQRTQQEDSAVYLCASSSRWGVGELFFGEGSRLTVL.

The gene calls are TRBV11-2 and TRBJ1-1, with a tentative D call TRBD1 (6 bases). Germline CDR1 reads SGHAT; CDR2 reads FQNNGV. With 3 bases removed from V and 5 bases from J, the gap between germline ends came to 10 bases. The CDR3 covers 13 residues. Here the CDR3 DNA reads TGTGCCAGCAGCTTCAGGGGTGGGACTGAAGCTTTCTTT. It codes for CASSFRGGTEAFF.